This T cell receptor beta chain appears in the sequencing data of a study of T-cell reconstitution after alpha-beta-depleted transplantation in children. Unique molecular identifiers were built into the TCRbeta library. Using its own MiXCR run on the PCR reads, TCRdb lists one record per CDR3 protein. The table has approximately 130,000 distinct CDR3 sequences, more than 9.5% seen once. The length of the CDR3 is 15 residues. Per germline, CDR1 SEHNR and CDR2 FQNEAQ (reference sequence). With 5 bases clipped from V and 3 bases from J, the junction kept 3 bases outside the gene matches. General study findings and limits: Expanded graft clones, several hundred of them, were reportedly the source of alpha-beta T cells about two months after transplant. After one year, T-cell counts and TCRbeta diversity mostly came from new T cells. Surviving recipient T cells and thymic progenitors accounted for the high day-60 TCRbeta diversity observed in some patients.

This clonotype was found many times. Its antigen is still unknown. Sequenced material: PBMCs, mostly from graft donor cells, taken 180 days after TCRalphabeta/CD19-depleted stem cell transplant. The clonotype originates from a girl under three years old who had a stem cell transplant for combined immunodeficiency, so the T cells may come from the graft donor. The V call is TRBV7-9, the J call TRBJ2-7, with 14 bases that match TRBD2. The DNA of the CDR3 is TGTGCCAGCAGCCCGGGACTAGCGGGAGACTACGAGCAGTACTTC. It is translated as CASSPGLAGDYEQYF.